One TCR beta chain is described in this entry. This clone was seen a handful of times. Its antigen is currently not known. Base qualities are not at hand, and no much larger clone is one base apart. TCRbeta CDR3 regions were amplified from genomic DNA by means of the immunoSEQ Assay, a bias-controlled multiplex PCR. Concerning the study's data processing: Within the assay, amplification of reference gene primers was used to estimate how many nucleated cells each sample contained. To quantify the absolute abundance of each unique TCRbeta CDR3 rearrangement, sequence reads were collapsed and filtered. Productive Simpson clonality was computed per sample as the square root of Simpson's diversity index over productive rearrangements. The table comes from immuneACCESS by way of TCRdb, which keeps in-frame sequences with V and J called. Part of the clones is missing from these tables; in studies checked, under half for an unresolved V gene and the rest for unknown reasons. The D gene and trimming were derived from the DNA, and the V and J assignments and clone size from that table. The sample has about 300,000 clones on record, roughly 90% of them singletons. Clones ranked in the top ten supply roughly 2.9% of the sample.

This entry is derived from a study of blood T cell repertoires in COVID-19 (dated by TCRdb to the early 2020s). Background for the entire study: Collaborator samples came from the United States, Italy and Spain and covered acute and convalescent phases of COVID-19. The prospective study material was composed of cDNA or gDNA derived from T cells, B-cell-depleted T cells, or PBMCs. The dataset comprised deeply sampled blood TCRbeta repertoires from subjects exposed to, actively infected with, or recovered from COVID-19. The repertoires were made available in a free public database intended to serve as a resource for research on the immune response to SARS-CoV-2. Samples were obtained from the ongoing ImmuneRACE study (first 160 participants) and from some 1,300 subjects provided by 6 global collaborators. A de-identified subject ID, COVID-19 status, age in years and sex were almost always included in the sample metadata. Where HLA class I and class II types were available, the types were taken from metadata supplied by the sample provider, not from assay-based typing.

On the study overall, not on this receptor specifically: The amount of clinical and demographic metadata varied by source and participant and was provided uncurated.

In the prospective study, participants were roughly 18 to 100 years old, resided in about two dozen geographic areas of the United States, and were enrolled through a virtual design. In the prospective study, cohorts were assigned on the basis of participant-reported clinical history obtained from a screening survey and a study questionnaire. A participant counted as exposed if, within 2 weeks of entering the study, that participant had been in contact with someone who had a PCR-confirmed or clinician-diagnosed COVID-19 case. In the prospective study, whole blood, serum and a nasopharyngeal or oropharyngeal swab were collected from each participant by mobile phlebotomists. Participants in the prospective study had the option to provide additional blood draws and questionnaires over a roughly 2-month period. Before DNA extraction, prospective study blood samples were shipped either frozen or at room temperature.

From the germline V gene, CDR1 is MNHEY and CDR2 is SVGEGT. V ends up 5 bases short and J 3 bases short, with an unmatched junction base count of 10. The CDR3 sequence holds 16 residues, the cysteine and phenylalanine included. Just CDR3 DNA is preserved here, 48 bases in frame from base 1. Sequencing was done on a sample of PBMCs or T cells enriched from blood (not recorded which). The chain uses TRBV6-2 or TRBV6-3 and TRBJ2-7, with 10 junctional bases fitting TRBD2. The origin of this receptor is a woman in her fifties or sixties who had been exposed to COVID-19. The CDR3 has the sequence CASSNPLAGESYEQYF. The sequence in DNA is TGTGCCAGCAGTAACCCCCTAGCGGGGGAGAGCTACGAGCAGTACTTC.